The 7 T cell receptor beta chains in this list originate from one sample, sequenced in a study of T cells in narcolepsy. TCRdb's table, derived via immunoSEQ multiplex PCR, lists solely in-frame clones and lacks some. The sample includes about 24,000 clones, about 80% of them seen just once. Sample: memory (CD45RA-) CD4+ T cells from blood. The receptors here all came from a human donor in good health.

This sequence joins TRBV5-4 and TRBJ1-6; D call uncertain. The germline CDR1 and CDR2 sequences are SGHNT and YYREEE (reference sequence). Between the trimmed V and J ends, which lost 1 base and 0 bases, there was a span of 14 bases. This CDR3 spans 18 amino acids. CDR3 region: CASSLTPGPSSYNSPLHF. As DNA, the CDR3 is TGTGCCAGCAGCTTGACCCCGGGCCCTAGCTCCTATAATTCACCCCTCCACTTT. The full variable domain, its missing parts supplied by reference TRBV5-4 and TRBJ1-6, is ETGVTQSPTHLIKTRGQQVTLRCSSQSGHNTVSWYQQALGQGPQFIFQYYREEENGRGNFPPRFSGLQFPNYSSELNVNALELDDSALYLCASSLTPGPSSYNSPLHFGNGTRLTVT.

The chain joins TRBV9 to TRBJ2-1, with TRBD2 matching over 11 bases. The CDR3 extends over 19 amino acids. Germline V gives CDR1 SGDLS, CDR2 YYNGEE. J was trimmed by 7 bases and V by 0 bases; bases with no gene match: 15. For the CDR3, the DNA is TGTGCCAGCAGCGTAGGAGGAGGTCTAGCGGGGGGACGGACAAATGAGCAGTTCTTC. Translated: CASSVGGGLAGGRTNEQFF.

Comments on this clone: Germline is not matched at one junction end, which may reflect a read error. The chain combines TRBV18 with TRBJ1-1, with D unresolved. Germline assignment: CDR1 KGHSH and CDR2 LQKENI. This CDR3 contains 14 residues. This CDR3 is CASPPRARDTEAFF. The CDR3 DNA reads TGTGCCAGCCCACCGCGGGCCCGGGACACTGAAGCTTTCTTT. The full variable domain, rest sourced from reference TRBV18 and TRBJ1-1, is NAGVMQNPRHLVRRRGQEARLRCSPMKGHSHVYWYRQLPEEGLKFMVYLQKENIIDESGMPKERFSAEFPKEGPSILRIQQVVRGDSAAYFCASPPRARDTEAFFGQGTRLTVV.

This chain connects TRBV19 to TRBJ1-5; 10 nucleotides align to TRBD1. The CDR3 extends over 16 amino acids. Trimming cost V 5 bases and J 1 base; bases outside gene matches: 5. CDR1 is LNHDA and CDR2 is SQIVND in the germline V gene (reference sequence). CDR3 nucleotide sequence: TGTGCCAGTAGTTTAGGGACAGGGGCCAGCAATCAGCCCCAGCATTTT. Protein product: CASSLGTGASNQPQHF.

The rearrangement joins TRBV7-2 to TRBJ1-3; possibly TRBD1 for D (5 bases). The CDR3 has 17 residues. CDR1 and CDR2 from the germline V gene are SGHTA and FQGNSA. Trimming stripped 6 bases from V and 0 bases from J, with 18 bases between. CDR3 amino acids: CASSHKGNRNSGNTIYF. In nucleotides, the CDR3 is TGTGCCAGCAGTCATAAGGGAAACAGGAACTCTGGAAACACCATATATTTT. Supplemented by reference TRBV7-2 and TRBJ1-3, the full variable domain reads GAGVSQSPSNKVTEKGKDVELRCDPISGHTALYWYRQSLGQGLEFLIYFQGNSAPDKSGLPSDRFSAERTGGSVSTLTIQRTQQEDSAVYLCASSHKGNRNSGNTIYFGEGSWLTVV.

The chain recombines TRBV11-3 with TRBJ2-5, with a tentative D call TRBD2 (7 bases). V was pared by 6 bases and J by 5 bases, with 16 bases between. Germline CDR1 is SGHNT and CDR2 is YENEEA. This CDR3 comprises 14 residues. The CDR3 nucleotides read TGTGCCAGCAGTCGCGGGGGCTTTGGGGAGACCCAGTACTTC. This translates into CASSRGGFGETQYF.

J is TRBJ1-1 and V is TRBV29-1, with 10 bases lining up with TRBD1. The CDR3 is 13 residues long. After removal of 6 bases from V and 4 bases from J, the junction contained 5 bases not matched to a gene. Germline CDR1 and CDR2: SQVTM and ANQGSEA. In DNA, the CDR3 is TGCAGCGTAACGGACAGGGGGGGCACTGAAGCTTTCTTT. It codes for CSVTDRGGTEAFF.